The source of this T cell receptor (beta chain) is a study of T cell changes during pregnancy in multiple sclerosis. Only in-frame clones appear in the TCRdb table, and some are missing; sequencing was by immunoSEQ multiplex PCR. Among approximately 71,000 clones, around 94% were seen once, and the ten largest hold about 1%. The trim removed 0 bases at V and 6 bases at J, leaving 4 bases unmatched. There are 15 residues in the CDR3. Germline CDR1 ENHRY, CDR2 SYGVKD. The rearrangement links TRBV10-3 to TRBJ1-5; TRBD1 matches at 8 bases. This specimen consisted of peripheral blood, obtained in the third trimester of pregnancy. This TCR was recovered from a female donor with multiple sclerosis, enrolled in a pregnancy study. CDR3 DNA sequence: TGTGCCATCAGTGAGTCTGGACAGGGCGGTCAGCCCCAGCATTTT. It is translated as CAISESGQGGQPQHF.